This entry concerns a single T cell receptor beta chain. The antigen it binds to is not known. The sample holds no much larger clone one base away, and base qualities are not on file. The germline V gene yields SQVTM for CDR1 and ANQGSEA for CDR2. From the cysteine through the phenylalanine, the CDR3 covers 12 amino acids. The entry retains the CDR3 DNA only, 36 bases that are in frame from base 1. V gives up 3 bases and J gives up 4 bases, and the segment between their germline ends measures 7 bases. TCRbeta CDR3 regions were amplified from genomic DNA using the immunoSEQ Assay, a bias-controlled multiplex PCR. Per the original workflow: Within the assay, amplification of reference gene primers was used to estimate how many nucleated cells each sample contained. To quantify the absolute abundance of each unique TCRbeta CDR3 rearrangement, sequence reads were collapsed and filtered. For each sample, productive Simpson clonality was calculated by taking the square root of Simpson's diversity index across productive rearrangements. TCRdb re-hosts the immuneACCESS table, in-frame sequences only. Its copies lack some clones; in the studies checked, an unresolved V gene accounts for under half of them, and the cause for the rest is not known. V, J and clone size derive from that table, while D and trimming were established from the DNA sequence. For this sample there are 200,000 to 250,000 clones; 80% to 90% appear just once. In total, the top ten clones hold around 3.6% of the sample.

In the prospective study, participants were about 18 to 90 years old, resided in about two dozen geographic areas of the United States, and were enrolled through a virtual design. Cohort assignment in the prospective study relied on participant-reported clinical history from a screening survey and a study questionnaire. Exposed participants were defined as having been in contact with someone with a PCR-confirmed or clinician-diagnosed COVID-19 case within 2 weeks of study entry. In the prospective study, whole blood, serum and a nasopharyngeal or oropharyngeal swab were collected from each participant by mobile phlebotomists. Over a roughly 2-month period, participants in the prospective study had the option of providing additional blood draws and questionnaires. Before DNA extraction, prospective study blood samples were shipped either frozen or at room temperature. This sample is drawn from a study of blood T cell repertoires in COVID-19 (dated by TCRdb to the early 2020s). With respect to the entire study: Samples covering the acute and convalescent phases of COVID-19 were provided by collaborators in the United States, Italy and Spain. Deeply sampled blood TCRbeta repertoires from subjects exposed to, actively infected with, or recovered from COVID-19 were included in the dataset. The repertoires were released in a freely available public database intended as a resource for research on the immune response to SARS-CoV-2. Where available, HLA class I and class II types were obtained from metadata supplied by the sample provider rather than from assay-based typing. The prospective study material was composed of cDNA or gDNA derived from T cells, B-cell-depleted T cells, or PBMCs. The samples were drawn from the first 160 participants of the ongoing ImmuneRACE study and from about 1,200 subjects provided by 6 global collaborators. Sample metadata almost always included a de-identified subject ID, COVID-19 status, age in years and sex. Results and caveats for the whole study, not just this receptor: Clinical and demographic metadata were provided uncurated, with the amount varying by source and participant.

The sequence was obtained from a woman aged 25 to 39 who had been exposed to COVID-19. The sample consisted of PBMCs or T cells enriched from blood (not recorded which). The V and J genes are TRBV29-1 and TRBJ1-3; matching of 5 bases hints at TRBD1 as the D gene. The CDR3 protein: CSVDQGGNTIYF. In nucleotides, the sequence is TGCAGCGTTGATCAGGGAGGAAACACCATATATTTT.